The sequence of this TCR beta chain was determined in a study of blood T cell repertoires in COVID-19. For the study at large: Collection of acute and convalescent COVID-19 samples took place in the United States, Italy and Spain. PBMCs, B-cell-depleted T cells, or T cells were the source of the cDNA or gDNA that made up the material.

Trimming removed 4 bases from V and 4 bases from J, with 10 bases in between. This CDR3 contains 13 residues. Germline assignment: CDR1 SNHLY and CDR2 FYNNEI. How the authors handled the data: Estimation of nucleated cell counts relied on the amplification of reference gene primers. Using immunoSEQ multiplex PCR, the repertoire was profiled, and TCRdb retains in-frame clones only, with some absent. V, J and clone size were drawn from that table, and D and trimming were deduced from the DNA. Altogether some 70,000 clones are present, approximately 88% being singletons, with the ten largest covering about 2.3%. This clone has more than one count but fewer than ten.

The rearrangement links TRBV2 to TRBJ1-2, with no clear D. Material for sequencing was peripheral blood. The sequence came from a human donor in a cohort sampled during active COVID-19. CDR3 nucleotides: TGTGCCAGCAGTGTGGGAGGAGCCTATGGCTACACCTTC. It is translated as CASSVGGAYGYTF.